The 27 T cell receptor beta chains below come from one sample, sequenced in a study of Ad26.COV2.S vaccination and SARS-CoV-2 variants. This table comes from immunoSEQ multiplex PCR, and its TCRdb copy is limited to in-frame clones, with some not included. Seen here are roughly 400,000 clones, around 91% observed once, and the top ten hold more than 3.5%. Treatment here: roughly 19 received Ad26.COV2.S at low or high dose, single or two shots; about 5 received placebo; per-sample allocation not given. The study sampled participants on day 63 after the first vaccine or placebo injection. Sequences were derived from peripheral blood, sampled in a trial of Ad26.COV2.S vaccine versus placebo. These receptors all stem from a person aged 18-65 years who received the Ad26.COV2.S COVID-19 vaccine or a placebo.

J is TRBJ2-5 and V is TRBV11-3; D is perhaps TRBD1 or TRBD2 (5 bases each). The CDR3 extends over 16 amino acids. The V gene lost 5 bases and the J gene lost 0 bases, with 16 bases spanning the gap. Germline V gene lookup returns CDR1 SGHNT and CDR2 YENEEA. DNA of the CDR3: TGTGCCAGCAGCCCCGGGGACGGAGAATACCAAGAGACCCAGTACTTC. Its protein is CASSPGDGEYQETQYF.

This chain links TRBV7-9 with TRBJ1-2, with a possible D match to TRBD1 (5 bases). V was trimmed by 9 bases and J by 4 bases, leaving 15 bases between them. CDR1 and CDR2 (germline): SEHNR, FQNEAQ (reference sequence). This CDR3 is 13 amino acids long. The CDR3 DNA sequence: TGTGCCAGTCACGGGGACCGGGGCTATGGCTACACCTTC. As protein: CASHGDRGYGYTF.

The V and J genes are TRBV3-1 (or the pseudogene TRBV3-2) and TRBJ1-2; D call uncertain. The germline V gene has CDR1 LGHDT and CDR2 YNNKEL (reference sequence). Trimming cost V 2 bases and J 6 bases, with 16 bases left between them. CDR3 length: 15 amino acids. The CDR3 DNA reads as TGTGCCAGCAGCCAACCTCTTCAGGCAGTAGATGGCTACACCTTC. Translating gives CASSQPLQAVDGYTF.

The V gene is TRBV6-5, the J gene TRBJ1-1, with 7 bases identical to TRBD1. The CDR3 covers 15 residues. The V gene end was trimmed by 4 bases and the J gene end by 0 bases; junction bases not matched to a gene: 5. The germline CDR1 and CDR2 sequences are MNHEY and SVGAGI. The CDR3 region has the DNA TGTGCCAGCAGTTCCTCAGGGGGAATGAACACTGAAGCTTTCTTT. This encodes CASSSSGGMNTEAFF.

This rearrangement joins TRBV7-8 to TRBJ1-1, with no clear D. Germline assignment: CDR1 SGHVS and CDR2 FQNEAQ. V was clipped by 0 bases and J by 7 bases, with 9 bases between them. The CDR3 sequence is 13 residues long. The CDR3 coding sequence is TGTGCCAGCAGCTTAGCTTATGTATTTGAAGCTTTCTTT. The encoded protein is CASSLAYVFEAFF.

The V gene is TRBV18, the J gene TRBJ2-7; TRBD2 agrees at 10 bases. The length of the CDR3 is 15 residues. V was clipped by 5 bases and J by 3 bases; unmatched bases: 7. Germline lookup yields CDR1 KGHSH and CDR2 LQKENI. DNA of the CDR3: TGTGCCAGCTCAGTTCCCGGACTAGCGGTCTACGAGCAGTACTTC. Its translation: CASSVPGLAVYEQYF.

The chain has TRBV18 and TRBJ2-7, with a tentative D call TRBD1 (6 bases). Germline CDR1 KGHSH, CDR2 LQKENI. The CDR3 covers 14 residues. V was clipped by 4 bases and J by 2 bases, with 12 bases between them. Here the CDR3 reads CASSLQDRAYEQYF. The DNA of the CDR3 is TGTGCCAGCTCACTGCAGGACAGAGCCTACGAGCAGTACTTC. The full variable domain, with the rest looked up from reference TRBV18 and TRBJ2-7, is NAGVMQNPRHLVRRRGQEARLRCSPMKGHSHVYWYRQLPEEGLKFMVYLQKENIIDESGMPKERFSAEFPKEGPSILRIQQVVRGDSAAYFCASSLQDRAYEQYFGPGTRLTVT.

This clone was observed a single time. The rearrangement joins TRBV7-7 to TRBJ1-4; D remains unclear. This CDR3 has 15 amino acids. CDR1 and CDR2 from the germline V gene are SSHAT and FNYEAQ (reference sequence). Deletions cut 0 bases from V and 6 bases from J, with 11 bases between. The CDR3 is CASSLADSPHEKLFF. In DNA form, the CDR3 reads TGTGCCAGCAGCTTAGCAGACTCCCCTCATGAAAAACTGTTTTTT. Complete variable domain (other parts from reference TRBV7-7 and TRBJ1-4): GAGVSQSPRYKVTKRGQDVTLRCDPISSHATLYWYQQALGQGPEFLTYFNYEAQPDKSGLPSDRFSAERPEGSISTLTIQRTEQRDSAMYRCASSLADSPHEKLFFGSGTQLSVL.

The chain links TRBV30 to TRBJ1-3; 7 bases line up with TRBD1. J lost 0 bases, V lost 0 bases, and 11 bases had no gene match. The germline CDR1 and CDR2 sequences are GTSNPN and SVGIG (reference sequence). The CDR3 totals 18 residues. The CDR3 nucleotides are TGTGCCTGGAGTGTTAACTCGGGACAGAGGGGCTCTGGAAACACCATATATTTT. Translation gives CAWSVNSGQRGSGNTIYF.

The V call is TRBV27, the J call TRBJ2-1; TRBD2 aligns across 9 bases. This CDR3 contains 15 residues. V shed 2 bases and J 4 bases; nucleotides not matched to a gene: 3. CDR1 and CDR2 (germline): MNHEY, SMNVEV (reference sequence). CDR3 region: CASSLRLAGYNEQFF. DNA of the CDR3: TGTGCCAGCAGTTTAAGGCTAGCGGGGTACAATGAGCAGTTCTTC.

The V and J genes are TRBV7-3 and TRBJ1-1; D is unclear. Trimming left V 1 base short and J 10 bases short, with 13 bases between. From germline, CDR1 is SGHTA and CDR2 FQGTGA. This CDR3 is 13 amino acids long. CDR3 sequence: CASSLREGARAFF. In DNA, the CDR3 is TGTGCCAGCAGCTTAAGGGAGGGCGCGAGAGCTTTCTTT.

The CDR3 loop is CASSLKGQTYQETQYF. CDR3 nucleotides: TGTGCCAGCAGCCTTAAGGGACAGACGTACCAAGAGACCCAGTACTTC. The rearrangement joins TRBV7-2 to TRBJ2-5; 7 positions match TRBD1. The CDR3 is 16 residues long. The germline CDR1 and CDR2 sequences are SGHTA and FQGNSA. V gave up 5 bases and J gave up 0 bases; unmatched junction bases: 9.

The chain carries TRBV7-9 and TRBJ2-1, with D hard to call. V lost 1 base and J 7 bases, leaving 14 bases between the germline ends. This CDR3 comprises 15 residues. The germline gives CDR1 SEHNR, CDR2 FQNEAQ (reference sequence). CDR3 in amino acids: CASSLVSRSRNEQFF. Written as DNA, the CDR3 is TGTGCCAGCAGCTTAGTAAGTAGGTCTAGAAATGAGCAGTTCTTC.

The V and J genes are TRBV27 and TRBJ2-2, with 9 nucleotides matching TRBD1. The CDR3 extends over 14 amino acids. Germline assignment: CDR1 MNHEY and CDR2 SMNVEV (reference sequence). Losses at the gene ends were 6 bases for V and 6 bases for J; bases not matched to a gene: 5. The CDR3 sequence is CASSPGTGPGELFF. Here the CDR3 DNA reads TGTGCCAGCAGCCCTGGGACAGGGCCCGGGGAGCTGTTTTTT.

This clone came up a few times. This chain connects TRBV30 to TRBJ1-1; D is unresolved. Per germline, CDR1 GTSNPN and CDR2 SVGIG (reference sequence). The V end was cut by 4 bases, the J end by 0 bases, with 15 bases between. This CDR3 has 15 residues. The CDR3 sequence is CAWTPPIILNTEAFF. The CDR3 bases are TGTGCCTGGACTCCCCCGATTATCCTGAACACTGAAGCTTTCTTT.

The chain links TRBV12-3 or TRBV12-4 to TRBJ2-7; 9 nucleotides align to TRBD2. The CDR3 consists of 13 residues. With 5 bases clipped from V and 5 bases from J, the junction kept 4 bases outside the gene matches. CDR3 DNA sequence: TGTGCCAGCAGTGGTGGGACTAGCCACGAGCAGTACTTC. It is translated as CASSGGTSHEQYF.

The chain has TRBV28 and TRBJ1-4, with D unresolved. CDR3 length: 14 residues. Germline V gene sequence: CDR1 MDHEN, CDR2 SYDVKM. The ends were cut back, 3 bases at V and 3 bases at J, with 8 bases in the middle. The CDR3 coding sequence is TGTGCCAGCAGTTTGAATATACCTAATGAAAAACTGTTTTTT. It translates to CASSLNIPNEKLFF. Together with reference TRBV28 and TRBJ1-4, the CDR3 gives the full variable domain: DVKVTQSSRYLVKRTGEKVFLECVQDMDHENMFWYRQDPGLGLRLIYFSYDVKMKEKGDIPEGYSVSREKKERFSLILESASTNQTSMYLCASSLNIPNEKLFFGSGTQLSVL.

The chain uses TRBV19 and TRBJ2-7; D remains unclear. Trimming shortened V by 7 bases and J by 0 bases, and 31 bases separated the two germline ends. Looked up from germline, CDR1 is LNHDA and CDR2 is SQIVND (reference sequence). The CDR3 is made up of 20 amino acids. Here the CDR3 DNA reads TGTGCCAGTACCCTACCCTACATAAGCCTTGACGAGCCTCCCTCCTACGAGCAGTACTTC. Translating it yields CASTLPYISLDEPPSYEQYF. Using reference TRBV19 and TRBJ2-7 for the parts outside the CDR3, the full variable domain is DGGITQSPKYLFRKEGQNVTLSCEQNLNHDAMYWYRQDPGQGLRLIYYSQIVNDFQKGDIAEGYSVSREKKESFPLTVTSAQKNPTAFYLCASTLPYISLDEPPSYEQYFGPGTRLTVT.

The J gene is TRBJ2-2, the V gene TRBV4-1; D uncertain. The CDR3 covers 13 residues. Trimming pared 1 base from V and 7 bases from J, leaving 7 bases between. The V gene's germline CDR1 is MGHRA and CDR2 YSYEKL. The CDR3, as DNA: TGCGCCAGCAGCCAAGTTACTATCGGGGAGCTGTTTTTT. This gives the protein CASSQVTIGELFF.

The chain joins TRBV14 to TRBJ2-1, with 12 positions matching TRBD2. This CDR3 is built from 17 residues. The V and J ends lost 0 bases and 3 bases, in that order; junction bases with no gene match: 3. Germline CDR1 reads SGHDN; CDR2 reads FVKESK. The CDR3 loop is CASSQEVGLAGYNEQFF. The CDR3 DNA follows: TGTGCCAGCAGCCAAGAAGTGGGACTAGCGGGCTACAATGAGCAGTTCTTC.

Note on this clone: At one of its ends the junction is not consistent with the germline gene, which may arise from a read error. The CDR3 is CASSAGLAQLNEQFF. As DNA, the CDR3 is TGTGCTAGCAGTGCCGGACTAGCGCAACTCAATGAGCAGTTCTTC. The chain couples TRBV7-7 to TRBJ2-1; 9 bases line up with TRBD2. In germline, CDR1 is SSHAT, CDR2 FNYEAQ (reference sequence). The CDR3 consists of 15 residues.

The chain's CDR3 is CASSEGLAGAEGEQYF. The CDR3, as DNA: TGTGCCAGCAGCGAGGGACTAGCGGGAGCGGAGGGCGAGCAGTACTTC. The chain combines TRBV28 with TRBJ2-7; 14 nucleotides agree with TRBD2. Germline-derived CDR1 and CDR2 are MDHEN and SYDVKM. The CDR3 covers 16 residues. Trimming cost V 6 bases and J 6 bases; bases outside gene matches: 10.

The CDR3 loop reads CASSPASGSYNEQFF. DNA for the CDR3: TGCGCCAGCAGCCCCGCTAGCGGGAGCTACAATGAGCAGTTCTTC. The chain links TRBV5-1 to TRBJ2-1; 10 bases fit TRBD2. CDR1 is SGHRS, CDR2 YFSETQ, per germline. This CDR3 has 15 residues. V was pared by 4 bases and J by 3 bases, with 4 bases of the junction left unmatched.

The chain recombines TRBV18 with TRBJ2-3; no reliable D call. The CDR3 loop spans 15 amino acids. Germline CDR1 is KGHSH and CDR2 is LQKENI. Trimming took off 2 bases at V and 2 bases at J, with 11 bases between the two ends. The DNA for the CDR3 is TGTGCCAGCTCACCATCGGGCCCGAACACAGATACGCAGTATTTT. This translates into CASSPSGPNTDTQYF. The full variable domain, its missing parts supplied by reference TRBV18 and TRBJ2-3, is NAGVMQNPRHLVRRRGQEARLRCSPMKGHSHVYWYRQLPEEGLKFMVYLQKENIIDESGMPKERFSAEFPKEGPSILRIQQVVRGDSAAYFCASSPSGPNTDTQYFGPGTRLTVL.

The rearrangement links TRBV20-1 to TRBJ2-2, with TRBD2 matching over 7 bases. This CDR3 spans 15 amino acids. With V trimmed by 3 bases and J by 6 bases, 10 bases remained unmatched. Germline V gene data show CDR1 as DFQATT and CDR2 as SNEGSKA (reference sequence). The CDR3 spells CSASGTTSYAGELFF. The CDR3 bases are TGCAGTGCTAGTGGGACTACTAGTTATGCCGGGGAGCTGTTTTTT.

The chain is built from TRBV30 and TRBJ2-3; TRBD1 matches 9 bases. This CDR3 has 15 amino acids. V shed 0 bases, J shed 0 bases, and the junction held 1 base outside the gene matches. The germline V gene has CDR1 GTSNPN and CDR2 SVGIG (reference sequence). The CDR3 DNA is TGTGCCTGGAGTGTTGGGACAGGGAGCACAGATACGCAGTATTTT. Amino acids: CAWSVGTGSTDTQYF.

As for this clone: The identical CDR3 is also encoded by other nucleotide sequences in the sample. The J gene is TRBJ2-1, the V gene TRBV9; D perhaps matches TRBD2 (6 bases). V lost 2 bases and J 4 bases, leaving 7 bases between the germline ends. Germline V CDR1 and CDR2: SGDLS, YYNGEE. The CDR3 has 13 amino acids. The CDR3 DNA sequence: TGTGCCAGCAGCGTCGGGACTTACAATGAGCAGTTCTTC. It codes for CASSVGTYNEQFF.